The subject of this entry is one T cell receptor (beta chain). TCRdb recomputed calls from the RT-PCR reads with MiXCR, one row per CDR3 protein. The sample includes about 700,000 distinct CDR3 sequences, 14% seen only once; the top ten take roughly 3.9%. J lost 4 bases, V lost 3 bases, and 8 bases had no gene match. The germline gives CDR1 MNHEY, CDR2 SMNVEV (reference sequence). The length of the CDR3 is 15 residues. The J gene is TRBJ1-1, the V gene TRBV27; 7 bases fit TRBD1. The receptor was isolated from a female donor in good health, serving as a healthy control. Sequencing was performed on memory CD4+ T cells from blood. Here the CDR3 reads CASSLRPGGSTEAFF. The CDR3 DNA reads TGTGCCAGCAGTTTGCGTCCAGGGGGAAGCACTGAAGCTTTCTTT.